These 13 T cell receptor beta chains share one sample of origin, sequenced in a study of CD8+ T cells in alopecia areata. Reverse transcribed after extraction, RNA yielded cDNA as the sequencing template. Only in-frame clones appear in the TCRdb table, and some are missing; sequencing was by immunoSEQ multiplex PCR. Altogether 150,000 to 200,000 clones are present, 60% being singletons, with the ten largest covering 12% to 15%. Treatment given: oral pan-JAK inhibitor, 5-10 mg twice daily. This material consisted of CD4+ T cells sorted from blood, taken at week 24, from a patient treated with tofacitinib. All receptors come from a human donor with alopecia areata.

The chain employs TRBV9 and TRBJ2-7, with TRBD1 as a possible D gene (5 bases). This CDR3 is 16 amino acids long. Germline V lookup: CDR1 SGDLS, CDR2 YYNGEE. V was pared by 0 bases and J by 1 base, with 14 bases between. CDR3 protein: CASSVGGHTSSYEQYF. CDR3 DNA sequence: TGTGCCAGCAGCGTAGGCGGACACACTTCATCCTACGAGCAGTACTTC.

The chain recombines TRBV4-1 with TRBJ2-5, with a weak D call TRBD1 (6 bases). Trimming removed 4 bases from V and 5 bases from J, with 17 bases in between. There are 15 residues in the CDR3. Germline V lookup: CDR1 MGHRA, CDR2 YSYEKL. CDR3: CASSRTQGNRETQYF. CDR3 nucleotides: TGCGCCAGCAGCCGTACTCAGGGGAACCGGGAGACCCAGTACTTC.

V is TRBV6-5 and J is TRBJ2-2; D unresolved. CDR1 is MNHEY and CDR2 is SVGAGI in the germline V gene. V was trimmed by 6 bases and J by 0 bases, leaving 11 bases between them. The CDR3 sequence is 15 residues long. CDR3 bases: TGTGCCAGCAGAGTTTCCAACGCGAACACCGGGGAGCTGTTTTTT. This codes for CASRVSNANTGELFF.

The sample holds a few counts of this clone. The chain uses TRBV5-6 and TRBJ2-1; 10 nucleotides line up with TRBD2. V shed 3 bases and J 7 bases; nucleotides not matched to a gene: 7. The germline V gene has CDR1 SGHDT and CDR2 YYEEEE. This CDR3 is built from 15 residues. The CDR3 DNA sequence: TGTGCCAGCAGCTGGGCTAGCGGGGGTTCGAATGAGCAGTTCTTC. It is translated as CASSWASGGSNEQFF.

As concerns this clone: Other DNA sequences in the sample encode the same CDR3. The J gene is TRBJ2-5, the V gene TRBV4-2; weak D call: TRBD2 (6 bases). The germline V and J ends were trimmed by 1 base and 2 bases, with 8 bases remaining between them. CDR1 LGHNA and CDR2 YNFKEQ come from the germline V gene. The CDR3 length is 14 residues. The CDR3, as DNA: TGTGCCAGCAGCCAAGTTGCGGGGCAAGAGACCCAGTACTTC. Its translation: CASSQVAGQETQYF.

The chain uses TRBV29-1 and TRBJ1-1; D possibly corresponds to TRBD1 (5 bases). The CDR3 contains 14 residues. Trimming took off 3 bases at V and 4 bases at J, with 15 bases between the two ends. Germline-derived CDR1 and CDR2 are SQVTM and ANQGSEA. The CDR3 region has the DNA TGCAGCGTTGACTTGGGGCGGTTCGGCACTGAAGCTTTCTTT. It translates to CSVDLGRFGTEAFF.

This chain uses TRBV5-1 with TRBJ2-7; D not certain. Trimming shortened V by 4 bases and J by 4 bases, and 18 bases separated the two germline ends. The CDR3 is 15 residues long. CDR1 and CDR2 (germline): SGHRS, YFSETQ. The CDR3 coding sequence is TGCGCCAGCAGCCACCAAAGGACGGAATATTACGAGCAGTACTTC. Protein product: CASSHQRTEYYEQYF.

The chain combines TRBV14 with TRBJ2-1; D tentatively fits TRBD1 or TRBD2 (5 bases each). Trimming left V 5 bases short and J 7 bases short, with 12 bases between. From germline, CDR1 is SGHDN and CDR2 FVKESK. The CDR3 covers 13 residues. DNA of the CDR3: TGTGCCAGCAGCGGGGCTAGCCCAAATGAGCAGTTCTTC. Its protein product is CASSGASPNEQFF.

The J gene is TRBJ1-1, the V gene TRBV4-1; D gene unclear. The germline CDR1 and CDR2 sequences are MGHRA and YSYEKL. This CDR3 has 17 residues. Deletions cut 0 bases from V and 0 bases from J, with 14 bases between. As DNA, the CDR3 is TGCGCCAGCAGCCAAGATCCAAAGCGACCTATGAACACTGAAGCTTTCTTT. It encodes CASSQDPKRPMNTEAFF.

J is TRBJ1-4 and V is TRBV5-1; 8 bases match TRBD1. V shed 0 bases, J shed 8 bases, and the junction held 3 bases outside the gene matches. Per the germline V gene, CDR1 is SGHRS and CDR2 is YFSETQ. The CDR3 is 14 amino acids. CDR3 sequence (DNA): TGCGCCAGCAGCTTGGAGAGACAGGGGGAAAAACTGTTTTTT. Protein: CASSLERQGEKLFF.

The chain employs TRBV27 and TRBJ1-4; tentative D call: TRBD1 (5 bases). The CDR3 contains 17 residues. Germline V gene data show CDR1 as MNHEY and CDR2 as SMNVEV (reference sequence). V was shortened by 5 bases and J by 3 bases, with 19 bases between the two germline ends. CDR3 residues: CASSRDRSGLPNEKLFF. The DNA of the CDR3 is TGTGCCAGCAGTCGCGACAGAAGTGGGCTACCTAATGAAAAACTGTTTTTT.

This clone showed up just a few times. The chain uses TRBV30 and TRBJ2-1; unclear D gene. The V end lost 3 bases, the J end lost 8 bases, and 11 bases lay between the germline ends. Germline CDR1 GTSNPN, CDR2 SVGIG (reference sequence). CDR3 length equals 12 residues. This chain's CDR3 is CAWSKIVDEQFF. The DNA of the CDR3 is TGTGCCTGGAGCAAAATTGTCGATGAGCAGTTCTTC.

This clone has a handful of counts. The rearrangement links TRBV19 to TRBJ1-1; 7 nucleotides match TRBD1. The V gene's germline CDR1 is LNHDA and CDR2 SQIVND (reference sequence). The CDR3 is 14 residues long. V shed 4 bases, J shed 1 base, and the junction held 3 bases outside the gene matches. In nucleotides, the CDR3 is TGTGCCAGTAGTACGAGACAGGGGAACACTGAAGCTTTCTTT. Translating gives CASSTRQGNTEAFF.